A single T cell receptor (beta chain) is shown here with its context. The antigen is not known. The V and J ends lost 4 bases and 3 bases respectively, with 6 bases between them. Germline CDR1 and CDR2: SGHTA and FQGNSA. The CDR3 has 12 amino acids. These data belong to a study of beta chain features in type 1 diabetes. Study-level results: Resolution of whether HLA type affects TCRB rearrangement was not achieved here.

Isolated RNA was reverse transcribed in full, so expressed TCRB transcripts were sequenced. Clones were sequenced by immunoSEQ multiplex PCR, and TCRdb holds only the in-frame ones, with some missing. The table includes some 150,000 clones, about 51% detected once. The clonotype comes from a man between 18 and 35 years old in good health. The chain has TRBV7-2 and TRBJ1-2; a weak D match, TRBD1 (5 bases). Material for sequencing was Tregs from blood. This CDR3 is CASSSRDYGYTF. The DNA for the CDR3 is TGTGCCAGCAGCTCCAGGGACTATGGCTACACCTTC.